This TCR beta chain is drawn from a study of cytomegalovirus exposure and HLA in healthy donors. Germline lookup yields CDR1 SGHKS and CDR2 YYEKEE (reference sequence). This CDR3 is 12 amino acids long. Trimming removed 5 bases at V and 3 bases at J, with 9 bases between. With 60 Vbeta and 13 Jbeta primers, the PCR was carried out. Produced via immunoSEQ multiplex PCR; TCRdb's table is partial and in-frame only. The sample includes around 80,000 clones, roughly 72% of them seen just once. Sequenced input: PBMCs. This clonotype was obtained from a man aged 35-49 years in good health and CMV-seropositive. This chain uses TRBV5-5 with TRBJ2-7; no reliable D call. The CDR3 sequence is CASRTNSYEQYF. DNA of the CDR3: TGTGCCAGCAGAACCAACAGCTACGAGCAGTACTTC.